Sample share makes the clone carrying this T cell receptor (beta chain) medium-sized. From blood, roughly 220-550 ng of genomic DNA served as TRB template. The data derive from a study of T and B cells in COVID-19 patients. Study background: COVID-19 patients gave peripheral blood either during active infection or after recovery. Of around 21 active-infection patients, under 19 carried comorbidities linked to unfavorable COVID-19 outcome.

BIOMED2 TRB-A/B primer pools were used in multiplex TRB PCR. TCRdb recomputed calls from the multiplex PCR reads with MiXCR, one row per CDR3 protein. This sample carries some 16,000 distinct CDR3 sequences, 25% to 35% of them seen once, and the ten largest clones take around 4.2%. The V gene's germline CDR1 is LNHDA and CDR2 SQIVND (reference sequence). The CDR3 is 12 amino acids. Trimming cost V 5 bases and J 3 bases, with 7 bases left between them. The sequence derives from a human donor who had recovered from COVID-19. Sequencing was carried out using blood. The V gene is TRBV19, the J gene TRBJ2-5, with D unclear. CDR3 DNA: TGTGCCAGTAGTTTCTCAGAAGAGACCCAGTACTTC. Its protein is CASSFSEETQYF.